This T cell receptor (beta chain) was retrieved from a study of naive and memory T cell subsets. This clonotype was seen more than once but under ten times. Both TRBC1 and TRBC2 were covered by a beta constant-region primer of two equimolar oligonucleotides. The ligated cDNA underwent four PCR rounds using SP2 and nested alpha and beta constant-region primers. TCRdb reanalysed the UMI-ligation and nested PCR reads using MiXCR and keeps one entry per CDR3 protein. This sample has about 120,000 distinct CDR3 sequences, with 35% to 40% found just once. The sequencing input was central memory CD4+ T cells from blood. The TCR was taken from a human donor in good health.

In DNA form, the CDR3 reads TGCGCCAGCAGCATCAACGGTGAAGGCGCATTAGGAACGAATGGCAATCAGCCCCAGCATTTT. Its protein product is CASSINGEGALGTNGNQPQHF. This chain joins TRBV5-1 and TRBJ1-5; no clear D. CDR3 size: 21 residues. V lost 4 bases and J 2 bases, leaving 31 bases between the germline ends. Looked up from germline, CDR1 is SGHRS and CDR2 is YFSETQ.